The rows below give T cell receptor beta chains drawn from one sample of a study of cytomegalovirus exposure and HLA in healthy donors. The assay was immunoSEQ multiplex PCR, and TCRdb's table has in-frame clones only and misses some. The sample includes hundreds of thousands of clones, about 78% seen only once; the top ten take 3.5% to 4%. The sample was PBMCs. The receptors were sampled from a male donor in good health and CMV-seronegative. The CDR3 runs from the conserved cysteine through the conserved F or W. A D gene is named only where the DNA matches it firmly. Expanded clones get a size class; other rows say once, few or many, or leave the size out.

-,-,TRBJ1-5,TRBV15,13,CATSLYSNQPQHF,TGTGCCACCAGCTTATATAGCAATCAGCCCCAGCATTTT
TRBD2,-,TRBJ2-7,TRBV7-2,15,CASSQLAGEPYEQYF,TGTGCCAGCAGCCAGTTAGCGGGAGAGCCCTACGAGCAGTACTTC
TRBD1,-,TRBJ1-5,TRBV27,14,CASSPDRANQPQHF,TGTGCCAGCAGTCCTGACAGGGCGAATCAGCCCCAGCATTTT
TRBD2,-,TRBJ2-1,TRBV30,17,CAWNRGELQSSYNEQFF,TGTGCCTGGAACCGGGGGGAGTTACAAAGCTCCTACAATGAGCAGTTCTTC
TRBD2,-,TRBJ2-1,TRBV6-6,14,CASSSGRGYNEQFF,TGTGCCAGCAGTAGCGGGAGGGGGTACAATGAGCAGTTCTTC
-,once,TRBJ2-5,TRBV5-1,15,CASSPRQGNDETQYF,TGCGCCAGCAGCCCCCGGCAGGGAAATGACGAGACCCAGTACTTC
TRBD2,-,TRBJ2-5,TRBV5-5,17,CASSSSGLAGLGETQYF,TGTGCCAGCAGCTCCTCGGGGTTAGCGGGACTCGGAGAGACCCAGTACTTC
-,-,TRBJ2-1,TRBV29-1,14,CSVEGGMSYNEQFF,TGCAGCGTTGAGGGGGGAATGAGTTACAATGAGCAGTTCTTC
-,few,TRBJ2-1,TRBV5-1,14,CASSLFSPRNEQFF,TGCGCCAGCAGCTTGTTCTCCCCTCGCAATGAGCAGTTCTTC
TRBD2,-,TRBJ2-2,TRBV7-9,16,CASSPRTSGFGRELFF,TGTGCCAGCAGCCCCCGGACTAGCGGGTTCGGGCGGGAGCTGTTTTTT
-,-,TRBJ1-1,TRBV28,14,CASSIGSSGTEAFF,TGTGCCAGCAGTATAGGGTCCTCGGGAACTGAAGCTTTCTTT
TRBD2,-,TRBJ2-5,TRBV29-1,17,CSAEDPFASGGRETQYF,TGCAGCGCTGAGGACCCTTTCGCTAGCGGGGGGCGGGAGACCCAGTACTTC
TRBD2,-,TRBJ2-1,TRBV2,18,CASSEYRGAGGSYNEQFF,TGTGCCAGCAGTGAATACAGAGGAGCGGGAGGGTCCTACAATGAGCAGTTCTTC
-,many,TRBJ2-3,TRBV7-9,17,CASSPILLAGLTDTQYF,TGTGCCAGCAGCCCAATTCTCCTTGCGGGGCTAACAGATACGCAGTATTTT
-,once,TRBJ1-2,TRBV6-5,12,CASRQSNYGYTF,TGTGCCAGCAGGCAGTCTAACTATGGCTACACCTTC
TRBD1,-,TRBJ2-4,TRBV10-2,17,CASSEWGQGPAKNIQYF,TGCGCCAGCAGTGAGTGGGGACAGGGACCAGCCAAAAACATTCAGTACTTC
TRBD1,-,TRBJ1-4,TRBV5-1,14,CASSRGTGREKLFF,TGCGCCAGCAGCCGCGGGACAGGTCGGGAAAAACTGTTTTTT
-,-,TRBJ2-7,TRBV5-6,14,CASSFPRGWGKQYF,TGTGCCAGCAGCTTCCCCAGGGGTTGGGGTAAGCAGTACTTC
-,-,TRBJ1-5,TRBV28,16,CASSLGRGAPDQPQHF,TGTGCCAGCAGTTTGGGCCGTGGGGCACCCGATCAGCCCCAGCATTTT
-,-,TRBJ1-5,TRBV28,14,CASSFKWGGQPQHF,TGTGCCAGCAGTTTTAAATGGGGGGGTCAGCCCCAGCATTTT
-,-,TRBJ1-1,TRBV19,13,CASTQDGDTEAFF,TGTGCCAGTACTCAGGACGGGGACACTGAAGCTTTCTTT
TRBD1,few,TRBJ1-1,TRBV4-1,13,CASSLRGPTEAFF,TGCGCCAGCAGCCTCAGGGGGCCCACTGAAGCTTTCTTT
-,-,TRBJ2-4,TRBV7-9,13,CASSPRLENIQYF,TGTGCCAGCAGCCCTCGACTAGAAAACATTCAGTACTTC
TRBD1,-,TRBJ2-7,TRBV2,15,CASSQGDIYSYEQYF,TGTGCCAGCAGTCAGGGGGACATCTACTCCTACGAGCAGTACTTC
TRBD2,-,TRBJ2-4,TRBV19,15,CASSRRESAKNIQYF,TGTGCCAGTAGTAGGCGGGAGTCAGCCAAAAACATTCAGTACTTC
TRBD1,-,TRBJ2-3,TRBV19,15,CATQDWGQGTDTQYF,TGTGCCACCCAGGATTGGGGACAGGGGACAGATACGCAGTATTTT
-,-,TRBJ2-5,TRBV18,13,CASSRYRGETQYF,TGTGCCAGCTCTCGCTACAGAGGGGAGACCCAGTACTTC
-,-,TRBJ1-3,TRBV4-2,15,CASSQGQVQSNTIYF,TGTGCCAGCAGCCAAGGACAGGTCCAGAGTAACACCATATATTTT
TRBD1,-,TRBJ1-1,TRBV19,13,CASIVGAGGEAFF,TGTGCCAGTATAGTTGGGGCAGGGGGCGAGGCTTTCTTT
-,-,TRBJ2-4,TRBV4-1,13,CASGHHGVNIQYF,TGCGCCAGCGGCCATCACGGAGTGAACATTCAGTACTTC
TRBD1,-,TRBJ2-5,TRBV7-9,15,CASRDNRGQGLTQYF,TGTGCCAGCAGGGATAATAGGGGACAGGGTCTGACCCAGTACTTC
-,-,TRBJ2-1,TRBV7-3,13,CASSLSPGNEQFF,TGTGCCAGCAGCTTAAGTCCGGGGAATGAGCAGTTCTTC
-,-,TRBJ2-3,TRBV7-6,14,CASSLQGQTDTQYF,TGTGCCAGCAGCTTACAGGGGCAAACAGATACGCAGTATTTT
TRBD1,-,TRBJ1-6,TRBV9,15,CASSVAGTGMSPLHF,TGTGCCAGCAGCGTAGCGGGGACAGGGATGTCACCCCTCCACTTT
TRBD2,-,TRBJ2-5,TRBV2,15,CASSPPTSGMETQYF,TGTGCCAGCAGTCCCCCGACTAGCGGGATGGAGACCCAGTACTTC
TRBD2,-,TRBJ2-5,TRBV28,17,CASSPSFASGRDETQYF,TGTGCCAGCAGCCCATCTTTCGCTAGCGGGAGAGATGAGACCCAGTACTTC
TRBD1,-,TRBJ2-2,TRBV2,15,CASRGQLTGVGELFF,TGTGCCAGCAGGGGACAGCTTACCGGGGTCGGGGAGCTGTTTTTT
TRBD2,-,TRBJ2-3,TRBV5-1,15,CASSLTSGSKDTQYF,TGCGCCAGCAGCTTGACTAGCGGGAGTAAAGATACGCAGTATTTT
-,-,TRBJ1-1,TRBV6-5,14,CASSPPGSNTEAFF,TGTGCCAGCAGTCCGCCGGGGTCCAACACTGAAGCTTTCTTT
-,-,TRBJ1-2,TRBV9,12,CASSAWPYGYTF,TGTGCCAGCAGCGCATGGCCTTATGGCTACACCTTC
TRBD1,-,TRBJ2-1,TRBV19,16,CASSIGGQGIYNEQFF,TGTGCCAGTAGTATTGGGGGACAGGGAATCTACAATGAGCAGTTCTTC
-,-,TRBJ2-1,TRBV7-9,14,CASTGGGKIHEQFF,TGTGCCAGCACCGGAGGGGGCAAGATCCATGAGCAGTTCTTC
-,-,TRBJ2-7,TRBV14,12,CASSQSSYEQYF,TGTGCCAGCAGCCAGAGCTCCTACGAGCAGTACTTC
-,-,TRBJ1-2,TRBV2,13,CASALAGKGGYTF,TGTGCCAGCGCCTTAGCAGGGAAGGGGGGCTACACCTTC
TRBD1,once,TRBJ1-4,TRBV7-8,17,CASSPRTGESTNEKLFF,TGTGCCAGCAGCCCGAGGACAGGGGAATCAACTAACGAAAAACTGTTTTTT
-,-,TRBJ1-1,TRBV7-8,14,CASSFGGAGTEAFF,TGTGCCAGCAGCTTCGGGGGGGCCGGAACTGAAGCTTTCTTT
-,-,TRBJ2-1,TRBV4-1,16,CASSQERTVPYNEQFF,TGCGCCAGCAGCCAAGAGAGAACGGTACCTTACAATGAGCAGTTCTTC
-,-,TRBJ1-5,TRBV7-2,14,CASSPFGSNQPQHF,TGTGCCAGCAGCCCCTTCGGTAGCAATCAGCCCCAGCATTTT
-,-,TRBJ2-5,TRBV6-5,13,CASSRQYQETQYF,TGTGCCAGCAGTCGACAGTACCAAGAGACCCAGTACTTC
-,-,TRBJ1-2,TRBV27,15,CASSLRGGPFYGYTF,TGTGCCAGCAGTTTGCGTGGAGGGCCCTTCTATGGCTACACCTTC
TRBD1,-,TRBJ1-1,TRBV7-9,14,CASSLDRVFTEAFF,TGTGCCAGCAGCCTGGACAGGGTTTTTACTGAAGCTTTCTTT
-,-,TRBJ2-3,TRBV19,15,CASSPGVSPADTQYF,TGTGCCAGTAGTCCGGGAGTCAGCCCCGCAGATACGCAGTATTTT
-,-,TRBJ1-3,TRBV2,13,CASRTISGNTIYF,TGTGCCAGCAGGACAATCTCTGGAAACACCATATATTTT
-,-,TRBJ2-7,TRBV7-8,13,CASSFTVSYEQYF,TGTGCCAGCAGTTTCACGGTTTCCTACGAGCAGTACTTC
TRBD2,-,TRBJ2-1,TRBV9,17,CASSVGPLAEVYNEQFF,TGTGCCAGCAGCGTAGGACCCCTAGCGGAGGTCTACAATGAGCAGTTCTTC